This paragraph reports one TCR beta chain. Investigators took RNA and DNA out together from approximately 22-30 mg of unsorted bulk tissue. Those patients suffered from chronic HBV infection and were treatment-naive. A primer in the constant region served to generate TCR beta cDNA from roughly 550 ng of total RNA. Three-round nested multiplex PCR performed with slightly modified ARM-PCR produced the TCR beta libraries. PCR rounds one and two used TRBV1-TRBV30 forward primers with a C-beta reverse primer for around 10 cycles each. From the multiplex PCR reads, TCRdb called clonotypes with MiXCR, one entry per CDR3 protein. This sample has roughly 100,000 distinct CDR3 sequences; around 83% occur once, and the top ten carry approximately 18%. This sample is part of a study of tumor-infiltrating lymphocytes in primary liver carcinoma. The CDR3 sequence is 13 residues long. The V end lost 5 bases, the J end lost 8 bases, and 15 bases lay between the germline ends. Germline V CDR1 and CDR2: SGHVS, FNYEAQ.

This sequence was found in a man in his forties with primary liver carcinoma and hepatitis B virus infection. The rearrangement joins TRBV7-6 to TRBJ1-1; possible D gene TRBD1, 5 bases. Sequenced material: liver tumor tissue from sampling region 3. Documented subset: tumor region T3, left-lateral pole. CDR3 residues: CASSVNGGGEAFF. The CDR3 DNA is TGTGCCAGCAGCGTGAATGGGGGAGGGGAAGCTTTCTTT.